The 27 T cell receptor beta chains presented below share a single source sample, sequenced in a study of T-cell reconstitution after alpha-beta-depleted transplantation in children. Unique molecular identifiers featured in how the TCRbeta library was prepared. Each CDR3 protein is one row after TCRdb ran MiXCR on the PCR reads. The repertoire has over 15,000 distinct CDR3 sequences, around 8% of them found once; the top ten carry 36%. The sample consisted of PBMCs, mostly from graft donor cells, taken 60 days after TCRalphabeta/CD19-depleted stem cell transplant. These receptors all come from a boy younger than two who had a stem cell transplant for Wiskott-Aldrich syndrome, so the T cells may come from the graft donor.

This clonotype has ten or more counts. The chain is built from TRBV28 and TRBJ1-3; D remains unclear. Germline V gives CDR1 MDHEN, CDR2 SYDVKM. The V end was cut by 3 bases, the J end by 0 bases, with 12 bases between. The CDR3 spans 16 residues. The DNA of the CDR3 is TGTGCCAGCAGTTTTTCGGGTACTAGCTCTGGAAACACCATATATTTT. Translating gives CASSFSGTSSGNTIYF.

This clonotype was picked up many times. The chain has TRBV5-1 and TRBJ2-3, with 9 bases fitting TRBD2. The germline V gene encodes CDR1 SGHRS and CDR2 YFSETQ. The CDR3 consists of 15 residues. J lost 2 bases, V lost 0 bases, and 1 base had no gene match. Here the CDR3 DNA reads TGCGCCAGCAGCTTGGGGGGACTAGCCACAGATACGCAGTATTTT. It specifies CASSLGGLATDTQYF.

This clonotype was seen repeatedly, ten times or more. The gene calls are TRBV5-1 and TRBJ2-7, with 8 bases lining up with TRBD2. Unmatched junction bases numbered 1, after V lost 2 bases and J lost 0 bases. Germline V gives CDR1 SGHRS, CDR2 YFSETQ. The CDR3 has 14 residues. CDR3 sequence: CASSLTSGSYEQYF. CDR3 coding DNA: TGCGCCAGCAGCTTAACTAGCGGCTCCTACGAGCAGTACTTC.

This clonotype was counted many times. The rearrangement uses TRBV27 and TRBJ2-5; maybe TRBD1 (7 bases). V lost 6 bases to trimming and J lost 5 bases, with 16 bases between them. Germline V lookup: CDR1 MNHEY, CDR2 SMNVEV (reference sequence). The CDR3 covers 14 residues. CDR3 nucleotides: TGTGCCAGCAGACTACAGGGGAGCGGGGAGACCCAGTACTTC. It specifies CASRLQGSGETQYF.

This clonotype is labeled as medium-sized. CDR3 in DNA: TGCAGTGCTAGTTCTGCTATTTCCTACGAGCAGTACTTC. It specifies CSASSAISYEQYF. V usage is TRBV20-1 and J usage is TRBJ2-7; D is uncertain. This CDR3 region has 13 residues. From germline, CDR1 is DFQATT and CDR2 SNEGSKA (reference sequence). Trimming left V 3 bases short and J 1 base short, with 10 bases between.

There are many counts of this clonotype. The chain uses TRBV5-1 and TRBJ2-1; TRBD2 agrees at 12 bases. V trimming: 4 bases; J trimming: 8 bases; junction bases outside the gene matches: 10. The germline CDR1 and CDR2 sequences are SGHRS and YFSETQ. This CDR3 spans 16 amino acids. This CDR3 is CASSQFGLAGGDEQFF. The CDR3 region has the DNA TGCGCCAGCAGCCAGTTCGGTCTAGCGGGAGGGGATGAGCAGTTCTTC.

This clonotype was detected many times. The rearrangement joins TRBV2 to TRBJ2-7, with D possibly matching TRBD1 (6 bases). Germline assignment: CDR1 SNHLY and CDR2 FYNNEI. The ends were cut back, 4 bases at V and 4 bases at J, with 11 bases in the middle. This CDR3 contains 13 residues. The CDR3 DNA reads TGTGCCAGCAGTGTACAGGGAGAGTACGAGCAGTACTTC. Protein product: CASSVQGEYEQYF.

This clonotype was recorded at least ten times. The CDR3 here is CASSLVLMASGRALFF. In nucleotides, the CDR3 is TGTGCCAGCAGCTTAGTTCTCATGGCTAGCGGGAGGGCCCTGTTCTTC. The chain employs TRBV7-8 and TRBJ2-1; 12 bases align to TRBD2. This CDR3 spans 16 amino acids. With V trimmed by 1 base and J by 15 bases, 13 bases remained unmatched. The germline V gene encodes CDR1 SGHVS and CDR2 FQNEAQ.

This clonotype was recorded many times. The CDR3 here is CASSRRTGESSYNEQFF. The DNA of the CDR3 is TGTGCCAGCAGCAGACGGACAGGGGAGAGCTCCTACAATGAGCAGTTCTTC. The chain combines TRBV7-7 with TRBJ2-1; 9 bases match TRBD1. The germline V gene has CDR1 SSHAT and CDR2 FNYEAQ (reference sequence). The trim removed 5 bases at V and 0 bases at J, leaving 8 bases unmatched. There are 17 residues in the CDR3.

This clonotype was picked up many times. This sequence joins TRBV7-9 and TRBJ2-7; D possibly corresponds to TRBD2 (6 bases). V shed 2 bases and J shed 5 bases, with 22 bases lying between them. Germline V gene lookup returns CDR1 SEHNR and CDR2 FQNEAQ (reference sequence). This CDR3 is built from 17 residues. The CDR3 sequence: CASSLMVLGGARDEQYF. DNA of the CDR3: TGTGCCAGCAGCTTAATGGTCTTAGGAGGGGCACGGGACGAGCAGTACTTC.

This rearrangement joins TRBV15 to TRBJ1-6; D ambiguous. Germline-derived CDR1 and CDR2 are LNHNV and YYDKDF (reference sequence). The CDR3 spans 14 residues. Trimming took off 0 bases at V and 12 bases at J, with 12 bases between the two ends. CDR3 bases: TGTGCCACCAGCAGAGATCCGGCGAACCAACCCCTCCACTTT. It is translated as CATSRDPANQPLHF.

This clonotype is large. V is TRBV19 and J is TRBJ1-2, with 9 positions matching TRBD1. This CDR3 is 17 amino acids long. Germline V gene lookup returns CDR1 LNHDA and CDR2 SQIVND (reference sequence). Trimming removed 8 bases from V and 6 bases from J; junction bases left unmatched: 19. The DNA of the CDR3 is TGTGCCAGTCTTATAGGACCCGGACAGGGGCATGGAGATGGCTACACCTTC. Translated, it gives CASLIGPGQGHGDGYTF.

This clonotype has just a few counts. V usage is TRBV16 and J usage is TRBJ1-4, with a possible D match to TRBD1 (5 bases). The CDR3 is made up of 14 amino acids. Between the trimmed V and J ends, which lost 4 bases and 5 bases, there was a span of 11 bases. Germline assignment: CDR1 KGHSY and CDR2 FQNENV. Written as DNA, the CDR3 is TGTGCCAGCAGCCCGACAGACGGGAATGAAAAACTGTTTTTT. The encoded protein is CASSPTDGNEKLFF.

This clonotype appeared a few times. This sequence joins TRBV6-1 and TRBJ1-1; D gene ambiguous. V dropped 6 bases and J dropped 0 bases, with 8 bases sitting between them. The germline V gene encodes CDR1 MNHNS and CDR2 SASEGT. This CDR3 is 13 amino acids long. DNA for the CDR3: TGTGCCAGCAGCCAAGATCTGAACACTGAAGCTTTCTTT. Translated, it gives CASSQDLNTEAFF.

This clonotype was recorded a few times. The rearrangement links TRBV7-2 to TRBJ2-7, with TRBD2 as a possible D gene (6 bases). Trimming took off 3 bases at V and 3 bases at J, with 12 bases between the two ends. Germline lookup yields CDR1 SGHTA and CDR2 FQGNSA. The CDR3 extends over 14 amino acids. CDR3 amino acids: CASSFGGPNYEQYF. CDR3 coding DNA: TGTGCCAGCAGCTTTGGAGGGCCTAACTACGAGCAGTACTTC.

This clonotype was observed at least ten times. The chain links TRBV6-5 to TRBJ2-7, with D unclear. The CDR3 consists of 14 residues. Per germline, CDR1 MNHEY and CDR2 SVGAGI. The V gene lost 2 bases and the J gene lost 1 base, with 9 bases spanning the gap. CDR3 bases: TGTGCCAGCAGTTACCAGACGGAGTCCTACGAGCAGTACTTC. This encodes CASSYQTESYEQYF.

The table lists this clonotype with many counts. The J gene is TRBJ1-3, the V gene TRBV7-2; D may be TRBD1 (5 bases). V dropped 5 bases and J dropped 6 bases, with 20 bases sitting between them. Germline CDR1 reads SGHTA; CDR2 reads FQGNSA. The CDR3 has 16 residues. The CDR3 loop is CASSAWDAVAQNTIYF. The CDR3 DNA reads TGTGCCAGCAGCGCTTGGGACGCGGTAGCCCAAAACACCATATATTTT.

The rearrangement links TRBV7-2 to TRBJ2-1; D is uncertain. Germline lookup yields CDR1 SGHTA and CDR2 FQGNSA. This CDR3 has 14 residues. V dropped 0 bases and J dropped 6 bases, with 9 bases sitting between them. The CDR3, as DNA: TGTGCCAGCAGCTTAGCGCGAACTGTCAATGAGCAGTTCTTC. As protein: CASSLARTVNEQFF.

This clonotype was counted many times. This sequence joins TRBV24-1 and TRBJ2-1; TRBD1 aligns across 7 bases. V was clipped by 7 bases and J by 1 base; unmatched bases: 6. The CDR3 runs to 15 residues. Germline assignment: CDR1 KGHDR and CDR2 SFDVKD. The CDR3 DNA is TGTGCCACCAGCCTCTGGACAGGATCCTACAATGAGCAGTTCTTC. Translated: CATSLWTGSYNEQFF.

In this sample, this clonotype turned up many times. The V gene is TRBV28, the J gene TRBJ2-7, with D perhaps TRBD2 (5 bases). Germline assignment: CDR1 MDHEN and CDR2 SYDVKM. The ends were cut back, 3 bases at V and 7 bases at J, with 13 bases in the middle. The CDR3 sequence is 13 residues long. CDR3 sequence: CASSFPGYGEQYF. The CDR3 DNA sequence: TGTGCCAGCAGTTTCCCGGGGTATGGTGAGCAGTACTTC.

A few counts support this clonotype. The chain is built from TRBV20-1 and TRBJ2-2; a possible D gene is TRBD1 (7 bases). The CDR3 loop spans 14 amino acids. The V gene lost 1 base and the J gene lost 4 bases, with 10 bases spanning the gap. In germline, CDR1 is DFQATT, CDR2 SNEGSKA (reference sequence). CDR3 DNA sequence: TGCAGTGCTAGAGGGCAGGGGGGCACCGGGGAGCTGTTTTTT. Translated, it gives CSARGQGGTGELFF.

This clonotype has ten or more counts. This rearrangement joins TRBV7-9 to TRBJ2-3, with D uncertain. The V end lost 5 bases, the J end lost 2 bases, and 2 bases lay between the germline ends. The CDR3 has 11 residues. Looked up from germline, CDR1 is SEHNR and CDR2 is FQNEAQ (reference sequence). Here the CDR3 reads CASSNTDTQYF. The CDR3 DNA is TGTGCCAGCAGCAACACAGATACGCAGTATTTT. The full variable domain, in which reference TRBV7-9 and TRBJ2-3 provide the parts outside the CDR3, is DTGVSQNPRHKITKRGQNVTFRCDPISEHNRLYWYRQTLGQGPEFLTYFQNEAQLEKSRLLSDRFSAERPKGSFSTLEIQRTEQGDSAMYLCASSNTDTQYFGPGTRLTVL.

The CDR3 sequence is CASSLVGLASTDTQYF. CDR3 nucleotides: TGCGCCAGCAGCTTGGTTGGACTAGCGAGCACAGATACGCAGTATTTT. The V and J genes are TRBV5-1 and TRBJ2-3; 9 bases align to TRBD2. Unmatched junction bases numbered 2, after V lost 0 bases and J lost 0 bases. This CDR3 is built from 16 residues. CDR1 and CDR2 from the germline V gene are SGHRS and YFSETQ.

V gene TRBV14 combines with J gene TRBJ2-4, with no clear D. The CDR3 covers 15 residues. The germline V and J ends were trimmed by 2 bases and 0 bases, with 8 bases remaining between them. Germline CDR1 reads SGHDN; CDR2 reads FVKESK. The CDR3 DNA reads TGTGCCAGCAGCCAACGGGTTTTAGCCAAAAACATTCAGTACTTC. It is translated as CASSQRVLAKNIQYF.

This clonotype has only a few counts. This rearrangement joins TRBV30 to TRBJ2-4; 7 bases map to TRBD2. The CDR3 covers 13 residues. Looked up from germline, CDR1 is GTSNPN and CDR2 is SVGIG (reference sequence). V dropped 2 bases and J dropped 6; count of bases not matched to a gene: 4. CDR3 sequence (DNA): TGTGCCTGGAGTTGGGAGGGCGTAAACATTCAGTACTTC. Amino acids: CAWSWEGVNIQYF.

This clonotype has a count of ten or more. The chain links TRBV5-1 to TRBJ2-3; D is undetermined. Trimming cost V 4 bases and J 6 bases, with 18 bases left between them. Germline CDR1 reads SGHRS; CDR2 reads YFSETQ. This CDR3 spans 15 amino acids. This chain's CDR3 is CASSLPASPADTQYF. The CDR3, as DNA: TGCGCCAGCAGCCTGCCCGCCAGCCCCGCGGATACGCAGTATTTT.

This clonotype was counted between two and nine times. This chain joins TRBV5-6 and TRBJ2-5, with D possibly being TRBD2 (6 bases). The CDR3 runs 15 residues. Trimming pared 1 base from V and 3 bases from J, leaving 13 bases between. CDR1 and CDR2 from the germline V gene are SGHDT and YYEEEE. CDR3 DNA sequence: TGTGCCAGCAGCTTGCCTTCGCGGGGCGAAGAGACCCAGTACTTC. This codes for CASSLPSRGEETQYF.